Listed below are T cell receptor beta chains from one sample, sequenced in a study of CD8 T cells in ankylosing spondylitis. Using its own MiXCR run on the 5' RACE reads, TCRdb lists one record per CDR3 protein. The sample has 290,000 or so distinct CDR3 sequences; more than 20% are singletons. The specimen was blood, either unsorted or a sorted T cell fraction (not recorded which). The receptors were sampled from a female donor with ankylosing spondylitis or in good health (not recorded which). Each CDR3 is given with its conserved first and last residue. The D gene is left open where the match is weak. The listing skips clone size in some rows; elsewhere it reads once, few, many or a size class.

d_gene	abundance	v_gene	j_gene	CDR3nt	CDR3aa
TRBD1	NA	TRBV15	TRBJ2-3	TGTGCCACCAGCAGAGAGGACAGGGTAGTAGATACGCAGTATTTT	CATSREDRVVDTQYF
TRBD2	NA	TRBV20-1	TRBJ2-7	TGCAGTGCTTATCCGGGACTAGCGGGACCCCACTCCTACGAGCAGTACTTC	CSAYPGLAGPHSYEQYF
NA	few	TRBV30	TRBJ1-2	TGTGCCTGGAGTCGGGACTTAACTAACTATGGCTACACCTTC	CAWSRDLTNYGYTF
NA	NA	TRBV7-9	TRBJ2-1	TGTGCCAGCAGCTTAGGGAGCGAGGCCACCAGGCAGTTCTTC	CASSLGSEATRQFF
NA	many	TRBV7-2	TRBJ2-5	TGTGCCAGCACCCCTCCCAGGGAAGAGACCCAGTACTTC	CASTPPREETQYF
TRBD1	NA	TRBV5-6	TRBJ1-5	TGTGCCAGCAGTTCGACAGGGGGTGAGCCCCAGCATTTT	CASSSTGGEPQHF
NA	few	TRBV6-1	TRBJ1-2	TGTGCCAGCAGTGGGCAGGGTAATGATCTCAGGGGCTACACCTTC	CASSGQGNDLRGYTF
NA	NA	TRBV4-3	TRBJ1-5	TGCGCCAGCAGCCAAGTCTCTGGACGGAATCAGCCCCAGCATTTT	CASSQVSGRNQPQHF
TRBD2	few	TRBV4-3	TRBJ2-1	TGCGCCAGCAGCCAAGATTTGCCCGGGAGGGCCTTCTACAATGAGCAGTTCTTC	CASSQDLPGRAFYNEQFF
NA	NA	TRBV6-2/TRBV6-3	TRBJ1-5	TGTGCCAGCAGTTACGCGCGGATAAATCAGCCCCAGCATTTT	CASSYARINQPQHF
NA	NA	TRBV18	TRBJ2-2	TGTGCCAGCTCAATGATGGGCGACGGTATCACCGGGGAGCTGTTTTTT	CASSMMGDGITGELFF
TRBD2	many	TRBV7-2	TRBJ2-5	TGTGCCAGCAGCACTACTAGCGGGCGGGGGACCCAGTACTTC	CASSTTSGRGTQYF
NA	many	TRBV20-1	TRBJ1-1	TGCAGTGCTAGAGTAAGGGGATATGGAAACACTGAAGCTTTCTTT	CSARVRGYGNTEAFF
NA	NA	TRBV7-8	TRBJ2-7	TGTGCCAGCAGCTTAGAAAGACAGGTATTCTCCTACGAGCAGTACTTC	CASSLERQVFSYEQYF
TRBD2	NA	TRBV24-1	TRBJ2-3	TGTGCCACCAGGCCCCAGCGGGGCAAGGACACAGATACGCAGTATTTT	CATRPQRGKDTDTQYF
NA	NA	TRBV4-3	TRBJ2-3	TGCGCCAGCAGCCAAGAGAGTTCCCTTTTAGGGCCCGCTAGCACAGATACGCAGTATTTT	CASSQESSLLGPASTDTQYF
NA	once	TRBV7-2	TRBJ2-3	TGTGCCAGCAGCTTAATTTTAGATACGCAGTATTTT	CASSLILDTQYF
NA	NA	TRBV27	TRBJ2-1	TGTGCCAGCAGCCTTTTGGTGTCAGGGGTGAATGAGCAGTTCTTC	CASSLLVSGVNEQFF
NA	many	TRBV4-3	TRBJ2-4	TGCGCCAGCAGCCAGGGATCCAAAAACATTCAGTACTTC	CASSQGSKNIQYF
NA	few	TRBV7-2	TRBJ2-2	TGTGCCAGCAGCTTAATGAACACCGGGGAGCTGTTTTTT	CASSLMNTGELFF
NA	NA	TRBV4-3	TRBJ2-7	TGCGCCAGCAGCCAAGGACTCAGGGGTGTCTACGAGCAGTACTTC	CASSQGLRGVYEQYF
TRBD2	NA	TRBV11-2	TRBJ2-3	TGTGCCAGCAGCTCGACTAGCGGGAGGGATCGCCGCACAGATACGCAGTATTTT	CASSSTSGRDRRTDTQYF
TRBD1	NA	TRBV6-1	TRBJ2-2	TGTGCCAGCAGACGGGACAGGGGGTATGACGGGGAGCTGTTTTTT	CASRRDRGYDGELFF
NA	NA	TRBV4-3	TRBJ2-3	TGCGCCAGCAGCCAAGATCCTAGCCTGAGCACAGATACGCAGTATTTT	CASSQDPSLSTDTQYF
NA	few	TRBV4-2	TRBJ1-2	TGTGCCAGCAGCCAAGTTCCATCAGGGGAGGACTACACCTTC	CASSQVPSGEDYTF
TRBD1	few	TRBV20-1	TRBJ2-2	TGCAGTGCTCGCCGGGACAGGGATACCGGGGAGCTGTTTTTT	CSARRDRDTGELFF
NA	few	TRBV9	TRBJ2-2	TGTGCCAGCAGCCCCCCCCCCAACTCCGGGGAGCTGTTTTTT	CASSPPPNSGELFF
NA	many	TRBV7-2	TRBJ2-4	TGTGCCAGCAGCTTATCTCTGGGTACCAAAAACATTCAGTACTTC	CASSLSLGTKNIQYF
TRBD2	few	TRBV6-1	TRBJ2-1	TGTGCCAGCACCCTAGCGGGAGGGGGGAATGAGCAGTTCTTC	CASTLAGGGNEQFF
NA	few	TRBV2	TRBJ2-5	TGTGCCAGCAGTGAATTAGCCCTCTCGGGGGAGACCCAGTACTTC	CASSELALSGETQYF
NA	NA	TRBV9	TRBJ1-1	TGTGCCAGCAGCGTAGCTAGCCGGGGGAGCACTGAAGCTTTCTTT	CASSVASRGSTEAFF
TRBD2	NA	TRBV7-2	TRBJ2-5	TGTGCCAGCAGCCGTACACTAGCGGGACGACTGAAGACCCAGTACTTC	CASSRTLAGRLKTQYF
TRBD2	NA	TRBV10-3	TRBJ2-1	TGTGCCATCAGTGCCGGACTAGCGGGAGAGGGAGGTGAGCAGTTCTTC	CAISAGLAGEGGEQFF
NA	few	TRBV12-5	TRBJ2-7	TGTGCTAGTGGCACTTCGGGGAATTCCTACGAGCAGTACTTC	CASGTSGNSYEQYF
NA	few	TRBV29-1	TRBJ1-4	TGCAGCGTTGAATTTCCGGAGCCAGAATGGGGAAAAAAACTGTTTTTT	CSVEFPEPEWGKKLFF
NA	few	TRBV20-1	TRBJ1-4	TGCAGTGCTAGAGATCCGGGTGCGGAAAAACTGTTTTTT	CSARDPGAEKLFF
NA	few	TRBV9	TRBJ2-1	TGTGCCAGCAGCCCAACCGGGGTGCTTCATGAGCAGTTCTTC	CASSPTGVLHEQFF
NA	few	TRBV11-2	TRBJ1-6	TGTGCCAGCAGCTCGGACACCTGGAAGACTCAGGCACCCCTCCACTTT	CASSSDTWKTQAPLHF
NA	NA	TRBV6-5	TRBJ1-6	TGTGCCAGCAGTTCGGGGAACGTTGGCGGGTCACCCCTCCACTTT	CASSSGNVGGSPLHF
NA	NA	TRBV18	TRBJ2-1	TGTGCCAGCTCATACGGGGCGGGTACGAGCTCCTACAATGAGCAGTTCTTC	CASSYGAGTSSYNEQFF
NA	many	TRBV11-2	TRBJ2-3	TGTGCCAGCAGCACGCTTGATACGCAGTATTTT	CASSTLDTQYF
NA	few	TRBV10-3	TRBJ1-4	TGTGCCATCGGGACCTCCGAAAAACTGTTTTTT	CAIGTSEKLFF
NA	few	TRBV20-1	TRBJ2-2	TGCAGTGCCCGGCCCCCAGGGACGAACACCGGGGAGCTGTTTTTT	CSARPPGTNTGELFF
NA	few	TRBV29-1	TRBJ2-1	TGCAGCGTTATCCTTAGCGGATGGGCCTACAATGAGCAGTTCTTC	CSVILSGWAYNEQFF
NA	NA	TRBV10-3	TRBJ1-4	TGTGCCATCAGTGACCACCAATCCATGGCTAATGAAAAACTGTTTTTT	CAISDHQSMANEKLFF
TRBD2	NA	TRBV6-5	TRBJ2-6	TGTGCCAGCAGTTATTCGGCGGGAGGTTATGGGGCCAACGTCCTGACTTTC	CASSYSAGGYGANVLTF
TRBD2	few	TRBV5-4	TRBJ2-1	TGTGCCAGCAGTACCGGGACTAGCGGAGATTACAATGAGCAGTTCTTC	CASSTGTSGDYNEQFF